Included here is one T cell receptor beta chain sequence, with context. Its specificity is unknown. Some clones are missing from TCRdb's copy, which holds only in-frame ones; the method was immunoSEQ multiplex PCR. Of approximately 600,000 clones in the sample, roughly 96% were seen once. Naive CD8 cells, CD45RO-negative and positively selected for CCR7, excluded terminally differentiated effector memory CD45RA+ cells. The sample belongs to a study of shared clonotypes between healthy human individuals. Points from the study as a whole: Rarefaction analysis demonstrated incomplete sorted-subset sequencing notwithstanding large depth.

The germline CDR1 and CDR2 sequences are GTSNPN and SVGIG (reference sequence). Trimming took 8 bases from V and 0 from J, leaving 13 bases between them. CDR3 length: 13 amino acids. The chain recombines TRBV30 with TRBJ1-1; D remains unclear. This sequence originates from a woman aged 30 to 39 in good health. The specimen sequenced was naive CD8+ T cells sorted from blood. CDR3 sequence: CAGRTAVNTEAFF. CDR3 sequence (DNA): TGTGCCGGAAGGACGGCTGTGAACACTGAAGCTTTCTTT.